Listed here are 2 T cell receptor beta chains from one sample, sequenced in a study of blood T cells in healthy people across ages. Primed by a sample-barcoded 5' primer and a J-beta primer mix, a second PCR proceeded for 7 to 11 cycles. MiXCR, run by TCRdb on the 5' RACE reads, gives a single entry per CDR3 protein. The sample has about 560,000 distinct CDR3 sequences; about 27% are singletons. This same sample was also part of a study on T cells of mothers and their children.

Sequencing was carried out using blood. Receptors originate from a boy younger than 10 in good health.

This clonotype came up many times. For the CDR3, the DNA is TGTGCCAGCAGGGGGGATGAGCAGTTCTTC. Encoded protein: CASRGDEQFF. The chain combines TRBV7-6 with TRBJ2-5; possibly TRBD1 or TRBD2 for D (5 bases each). The J call may be in error: the DNA end matches TRBJ2-1 better. The CDR3 runs 10 residues. Germline CDR1 SGHVS, CDR2 FNYEAQ.

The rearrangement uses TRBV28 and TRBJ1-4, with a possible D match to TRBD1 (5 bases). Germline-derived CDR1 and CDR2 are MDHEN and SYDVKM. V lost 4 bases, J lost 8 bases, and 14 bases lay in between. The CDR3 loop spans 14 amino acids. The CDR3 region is CASSSQGTGEKLFF. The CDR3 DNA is TGTGCCAGCAGTTCCCAGGGTACCGGGGAAAAACTGTTTTTT.